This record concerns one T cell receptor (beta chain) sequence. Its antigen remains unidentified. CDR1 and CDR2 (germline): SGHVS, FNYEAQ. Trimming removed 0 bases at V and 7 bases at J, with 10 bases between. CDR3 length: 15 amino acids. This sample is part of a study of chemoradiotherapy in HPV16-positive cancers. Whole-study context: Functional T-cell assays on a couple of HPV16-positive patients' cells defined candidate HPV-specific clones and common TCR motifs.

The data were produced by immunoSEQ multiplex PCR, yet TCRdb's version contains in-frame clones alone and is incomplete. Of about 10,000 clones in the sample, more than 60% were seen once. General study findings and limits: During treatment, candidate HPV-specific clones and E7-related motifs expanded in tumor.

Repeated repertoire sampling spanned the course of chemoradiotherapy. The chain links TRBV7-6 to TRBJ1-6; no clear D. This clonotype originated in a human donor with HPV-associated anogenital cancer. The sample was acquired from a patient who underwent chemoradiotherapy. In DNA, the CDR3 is TGTGCCAGCAGCTTAGCCCCCACGGAGAATTCACCCCTCCACTTT. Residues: CASSLAPTENSPLHF.